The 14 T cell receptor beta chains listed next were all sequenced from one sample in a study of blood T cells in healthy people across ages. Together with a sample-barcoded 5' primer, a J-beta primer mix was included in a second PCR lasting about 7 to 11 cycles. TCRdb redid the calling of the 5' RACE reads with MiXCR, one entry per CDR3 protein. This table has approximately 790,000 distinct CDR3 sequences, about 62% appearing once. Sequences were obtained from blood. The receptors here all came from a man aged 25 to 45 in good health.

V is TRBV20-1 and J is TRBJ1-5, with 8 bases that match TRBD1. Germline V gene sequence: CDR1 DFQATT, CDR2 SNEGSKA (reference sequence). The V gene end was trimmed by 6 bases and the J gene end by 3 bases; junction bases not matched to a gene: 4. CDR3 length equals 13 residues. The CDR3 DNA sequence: TGCAGTGCACCGACAGGGGCCAATCAGCCCCAGCATTTT. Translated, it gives CSAPTGANQPQHF.

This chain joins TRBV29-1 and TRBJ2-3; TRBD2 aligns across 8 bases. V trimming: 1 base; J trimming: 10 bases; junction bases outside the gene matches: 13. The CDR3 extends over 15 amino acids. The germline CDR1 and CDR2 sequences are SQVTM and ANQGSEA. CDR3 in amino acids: CSVEAFGTSADAQYF. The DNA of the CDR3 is TGCAGCGTTGAAGCCTTCGGGACTAGTGCAGACGCGCAGTATTTT.

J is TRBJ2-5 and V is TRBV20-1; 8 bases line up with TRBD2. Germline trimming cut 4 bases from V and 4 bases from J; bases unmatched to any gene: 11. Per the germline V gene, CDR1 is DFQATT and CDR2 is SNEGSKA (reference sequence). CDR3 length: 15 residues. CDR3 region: CSAKLAGTSGETQYF. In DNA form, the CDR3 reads TGCAGTGCTAAGTTAGCGGGGACCTCCGGAGAGACCCAGTACTTC.

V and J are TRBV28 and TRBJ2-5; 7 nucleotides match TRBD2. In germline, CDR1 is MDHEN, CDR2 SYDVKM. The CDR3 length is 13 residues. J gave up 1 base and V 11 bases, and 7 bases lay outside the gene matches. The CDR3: CAYRASGQETQYF. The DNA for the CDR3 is TGTGCCTATCGGGCTAGCGGCCAAGAGACCCAGTACTTC.

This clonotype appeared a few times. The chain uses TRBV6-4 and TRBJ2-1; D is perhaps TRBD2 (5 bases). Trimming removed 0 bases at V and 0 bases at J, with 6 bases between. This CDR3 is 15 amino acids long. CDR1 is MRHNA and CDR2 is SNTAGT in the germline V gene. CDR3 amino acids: CASSDSAGSYNEQFF. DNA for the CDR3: TGTGCCAGCAGTGACTCGGCGGGCTCCTACAATGAGCAGTTCTTC.

The CDR3 loop is CASRAGWGRSSYEQYF. The DNA for the CDR3 is TGTGCCAGCAGGGCCGGTTGGGGCCGATCCTCCTACGAGCAGTACTTC. J is TRBJ2-7 and V is TRBV28; D might be TRBD1 (5 bases). V lost 6 bases, J lost 0 bases, and 18 bases lay in between. In germline, CDR1 is MDHEN, CDR2 SYDVKM. The CDR3 has 16 residues.

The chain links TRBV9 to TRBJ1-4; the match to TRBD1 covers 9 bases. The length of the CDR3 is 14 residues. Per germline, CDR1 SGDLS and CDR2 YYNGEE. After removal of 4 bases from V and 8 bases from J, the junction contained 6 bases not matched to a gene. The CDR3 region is CASSQTGGDEKLFF. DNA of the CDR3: TGTGCCAGCAGCCAGACAGGGGGAGACGAAAAACTGTTTTTT.

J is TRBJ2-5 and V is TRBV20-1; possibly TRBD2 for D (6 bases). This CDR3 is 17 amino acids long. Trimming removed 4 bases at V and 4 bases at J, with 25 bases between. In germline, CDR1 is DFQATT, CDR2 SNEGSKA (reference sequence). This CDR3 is CSAILLGRGRRGETQYF. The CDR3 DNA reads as TGCAGTGCTATTTTGCTTGGGCGGGGCAGGAGGGGAGAGACCCAGTACTTC.

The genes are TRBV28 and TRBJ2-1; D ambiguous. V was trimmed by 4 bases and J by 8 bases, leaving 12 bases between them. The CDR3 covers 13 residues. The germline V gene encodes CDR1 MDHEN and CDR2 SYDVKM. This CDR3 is CASSSPMAYEQFF. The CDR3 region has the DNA TGTGCCAGCAGTTCGCCGATGGCGTATGAGCAGTTCTTC.

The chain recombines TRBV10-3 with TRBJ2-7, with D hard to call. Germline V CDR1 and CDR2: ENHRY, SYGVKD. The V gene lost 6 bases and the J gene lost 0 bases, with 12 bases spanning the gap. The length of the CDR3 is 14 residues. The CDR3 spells CAISPPGYSYEQYF. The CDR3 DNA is TGTGCCATCAGCCCCCCGGGCTACTCCTACGAGCAGTACTTC.

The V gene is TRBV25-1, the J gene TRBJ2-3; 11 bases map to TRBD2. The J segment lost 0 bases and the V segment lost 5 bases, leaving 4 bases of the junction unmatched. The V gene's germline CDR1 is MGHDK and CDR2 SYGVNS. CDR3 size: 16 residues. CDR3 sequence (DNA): TGTGCCAGCAGTAAAACTAGCGGGGGAAGCACAGATACGCAGTATTTT. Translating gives CASSKTSGGSTDTQYF. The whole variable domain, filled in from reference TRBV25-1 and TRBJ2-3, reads EADIYQTPRYLVIGTGKKITLECSQTMGHDKMYWYQQDPGMELHLIHYSYGVNSTEKGDLSSESTVSRIRTEHFPLTLESARPSHTSQYLCASSKTSGGSTDTQYFGPGTRLTVL.

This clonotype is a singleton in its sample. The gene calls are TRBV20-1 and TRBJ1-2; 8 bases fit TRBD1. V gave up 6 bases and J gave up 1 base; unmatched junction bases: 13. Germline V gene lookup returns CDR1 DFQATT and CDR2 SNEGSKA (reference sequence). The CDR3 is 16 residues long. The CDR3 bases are TGCAGTGCCACCCCCTGGGGGGACAGGAGTAACTATGGCTACACCTTC. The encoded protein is CSATPWGDRSNYGYTF.

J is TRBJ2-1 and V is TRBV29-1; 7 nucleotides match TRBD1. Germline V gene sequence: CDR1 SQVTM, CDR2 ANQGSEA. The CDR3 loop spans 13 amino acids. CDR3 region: CSTPGQRNNEQFF. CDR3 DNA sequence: TGCAGTACACCGGGACAGCGAAACAATGAGCAGTTCTTC.

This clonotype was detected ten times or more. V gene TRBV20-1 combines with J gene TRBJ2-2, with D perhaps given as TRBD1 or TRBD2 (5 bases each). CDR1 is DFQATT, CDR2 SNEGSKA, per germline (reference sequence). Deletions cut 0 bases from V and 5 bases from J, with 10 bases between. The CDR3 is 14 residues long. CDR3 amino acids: CSARDRGATGELFF. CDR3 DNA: TGCAGTGCTAGAGATCGGGGCGCGACCGGGGAGCTGTTTTTT.